This is a list of T cell receptor beta chains from one sample in a study of cytomegalovirus exposure and HLA in healthy donors. Sequencing was performed with immunoSEQ multiplex PCR; in TCRdb, only in-frame clones are kept and a portion is missing. Among about 130,000 clones listed, around 83% were seen once. The sequencing sample was made of PBMCs. The receptors were gathered from a girl aged 2-15 years in good health and CMV-seronegative. Each CDR3 is given with its conserved first and last residue. Fields, in order: D gene, J gene, clone size, V gene, CDR3 DNA, CDR3 protein. The D gene is left open where the match is weak. Clone size, where shown, is once, few, many, or a class for clones that have expanded.

TRBD2,TRBJ2-5,-,TRBV5-4,TGTGCCAGCAGCCCTGGAAGTAGCGGGGTTGAGACCCAGTACTTC,CASSPGSSGVETQYF
TRBD1,TRBJ2-2,-,TRBV4-1,TGCGCCAGCCAAGGACAGGGGGTGACCGGGGAGCTGTTTTTT,CASQGQGVTGELFF
TRBD1,TRBJ2-7,-,TRBV9,TGTGCCAGCAGCCCCGGGACAGGGGGCCTCTACGAGCAGTACTTC,CASSPGTGGLYEQYF
-,TRBJ1-4,-,TRBV27,TGTGCCAGCAGCCTAGCGAGGGGTGAAAAACTGTTTTTT,CASSLARGEKLFF
-,TRBJ1-1,-,TRBV5-6,TGTGCCAGCAGCTTGTTTTCGGGGACAAACCGGATGAACACTGAAGCTTTCTTT,CASSLFSGTNRMNTEAFF
-,TRBJ1-5,few,TRBV5-8,TGTGCCAGCAGCTTGGACAGGTATCAGCCCCAGCATTTT,CASSLDRYQPQHF
-,TRBJ1-6,-,TRBV2,TGTGCCAGCATCTTAACAGGGCGAGGAAATTCGCCCCTCCACTTT,CASILTGRGNSPLHF
-,TRBJ2-3,once,TRBV6-6,TGTGCCAGCAGTTACCTCGGGGGTGCAGATACGCAGTATTTT,CASSYLGGADTQYF
-,TRBJ1-1,-,TRBV6-6,TGTGCCAGCAGTTACATAGACAGACCAGTTGAAGCTTTCTTT,CASSYIDRPVEAFF
-,TRBJ1-2,-,TRBV28,TGTGCCAGCAGACAGGGTGGGAGCCTCTATGGCTACACCTTC,CASRQGGSLYGYTF
-,TRBJ1-4,few,TRBV2,TGTGCCACACGAACAGTCAAGGGGAATGAAAAACTGTTTTTT,CATRTVKGNEKLFF
-,TRBJ1-1,-,TRBV6-5,TGTGCCAGCAGCTTTACCGGGACAACCAACACTGAAGCTTTCTTT,CASSFTGTTNTEAFF
-,TRBJ2-5,-,TRBV29-1,TGCAGCGTTGCGGAGGGGAAGGAAGAGACCCAGTACTTC,CSVAEGKEETQYF
-,TRBJ1-2,-,TRBV7-9,TGTGCCAGCAGCTTAGAGCTAGCCCGTTATGACTATGGCTACACCTTC,CASSLELARYDYGYTF
TRBD2,TRBJ2-2,-,TRBV9,TGTGCCAGCATGCCAGCGGGAGGGCCCATTGTGTACGGGACCGGGGAGCTGTTTTTT,CASMPAGGPIVYGTGELFF
-,TRBJ1-1,-,TRBV6-5,TGTGCCAGCAGTTACTCGGCTAACACTGAAGCTTTCTTT,CASSYSANTEAFF
TRBD2,TRBJ2-5,-,TRBV4-2,TGTGCCAGCAGCCAAGAGGGGGGGGGATACAAAGAGACCCAGTACTTC,CASSQEGGGYKETQYF
-,TRBJ2-6,-,TRBV27,TGTGCCAGCAGTTTACCGGGGAGTACTGGGGCCAACGTCCTGACTTTC,CASSLPGSTGANVLTF
TRBD1,TRBJ2-2,-,TRBV7-3,TGTGCCAGCAGTCTAACAGGGGACAACACCGGGGAGCTGTTTTTT,CASSLTGDNTGELFF
TRBD1,TRBJ1-5,-,TRBV5-8,TGTGCCAGCAGCTTTACAGGGGGCTATCAGCCCCAGCATTTT,CASSFTGGYQPQHF
-,TRBJ2-7,-,TRBV30,TGTGCCTGGACAACCAGTGGGGCCCCCTACGAGCAGTACTTC,CAWTTSGAPYEQYF
-,TRBJ1-4,-,TRBV9,TGTGCCAGCAGCCCCAGGCCGGTAGGGGATGAAAAACTGTTTTTT,CASSPRPVGDEKLFF
TRBD2,TRBJ2-1,-,TRBV6-4,TGTGCCAGCAGTGACGGGGGGGATTACAATGAGCAGTTCTTC,CASSDGGDYNEQFF
-,TRBJ2-3,few,TRBV7-2,TGTGCCAGCAGCTCCAGTCTAGGCCGTGGAGATACGCAGTATTTT,CASSSSLGRGDTQYF
TRBD2,TRBJ2-6,-,TRBV14,TGTGCCAGCAGCGGTTTTACGGGGGGTGGGCCTGGGGCCAACGTCCTGACTTTC,CASSGFTGGGPGANVLTF
-,TRBJ2-1,-,TRBV11-1,TGTGCCAGCAGCTTAGAGGGGCTCACCTACAATGAGCAGTTCTTC,CASSLEGLTYNEQFF
TRBD1,TRBJ1-1,few,TRBV29-1,TGCAGCGGGAGGACAGGGGGCAACACTGAAGCTTTCTTT,CSGRTGGNTEAFF
-,TRBJ1-1,-,TRBV19,TGTGCCAGTAGTCCGGGGGACGAGGCTTTCTTT,CASSPGDEAFF
TRBD2,TRBJ2-1,-,TRBV29-1,TGCAGCGTTGAAGGACTAGCGGGCCTATACAATGAGCAGTTCTTC,CSVEGLAGLYNEQFF
-,TRBJ1-2,-,TRBV25-1,TGTGCCAGCAGTGAATTAGGCAGGGAACAGAACTATGGCTACACCTTC,CASSELGREQNYGYTF
TRBD2,TRBJ2-1,-,TRBV27,TGTGCCAGCAGTTGGGCGACTAGCGGATACAATGAGCAGTTCTTC,CASSWATSGYNEQFF
TRBD1,TRBJ2-5,few,TRBV27,TGTGCCAGTCAGGGGGTGGGCGAGACCCAGTACTTC,CASQGVGETQYF
TRBD1,TRBJ2-7,-,TRBV29-1,TGCAGCGTCGCCGAGACAGGGTTCTACGAGCAGTACTTC,CSVAETGFYEQYF
TRBD1,TRBJ2-1,once,TRBV13,TGTGCCAGCAGCTGGGGACAGGGGACCTACAATGAGCAGTTCTTC,CASSWGQGTYNEQFF
TRBD1,TRBJ1-1,-,TRBV6-1,TGTGCCAGCAGATACACAGGGGAGGATACTGAAGCTTTCTTT,CASRYTGEDTEAFF
-,TRBJ2-2,-,TRBV5-1,TGCGCCAGCAGCTTGGTGCGGCGGGTTGGGGACACCGGGGAGCTGTTTTTT,CASSLVRRVGDTGELFF
-,TRBJ2-2,-,TRBV4-2,TGTGCCAGCAGCCATCTAGCACTGACGAACACCGGGGAGCTGTTTTTT,CASSHLALTNTGELFF
TRBD1,TRBJ2-7,-,TRBV6-1,TGTGCCAGCAGTGTAGAGAAAGGGGGCGCCTACGAGCAGTACTTC,CASSVEKGGAYEQYF
-,TRBJ1-1,-,TRBV25-1,TGTGCCAGCAGTGCAGGGGTGAACACTGAAGCTTTCTTT,CASSAGVNTEAFF
TRBD2,TRBJ2-5,-,TRBV11-2,TGTGCCAGCAGGGCTAGCGGGGGAAACCAAGAGACCCAGTACTTC,CASRASGGNQETQYF
TRBD1,TRBJ2-7,-,TRBV5-5,TGTGCCAGCAGCTTGGCCTGGGGCAGGGGGCTCTACGAGCAGTACTTC,CASSLAWGRGLYEQYF
TRBD2,TRBJ2-2,-,TRBV5-6,TGTGCCAGCAGCTTCCTACTAGCGGGAGGGCCGAATACCGGGGAGCTGTTTTTT,CASSFLLAGGPNTGELFF
TRBD2,TRBJ2-5,-,TRBV18,TGTGCCAGCTCACCGACGACTAGCGGGAGTGGCGGTGAGACCCAGTACTTC,CASSPTTSGSGGETQYF
-,TRBJ2-7,-,TRBV15,TGTGCCACCAGCAGTTATGGAGGTGACGAGCAGTACTTC,CATSSYGGDEQYF
-,TRBJ2-2,-,TRBV5-4,TGTGCCAGCAGCCCTGATACAGGACGCAGCACCGGGGAGCTGTTTTTT,CASSPDTGRSTGELFF
TRBD1,TRBJ1-4,once,TRBV7-8,TGTGCCAGCAGCTTAGGGCACAGGGGCGCGGGTAATGAAAAACTGTTTTTT,CASSLGHRGAGNEKLFF
-,TRBJ1-5,-,TRBV29-1,TGCAGCGCCGGACACAGCAATCAGCCCCAGCATTTT,CSAGHSNQPQHF
TRBD2,TRBJ2-1,few,TRBV12-5,TGTGCTAGTGGTTTGGTACTAACTAGCGGGGACTCCTACAATGAGCAGTTCTTC,CASGLVLTSGDSYNEQFF
-,TRBJ2-3,-,TRBV6-4,TGTGCCAGCAGTGGTCGGGACACAGATACGCAGTATTTT,CASSGRDTDTQYF
TRBD2,TRBJ2-1,once,TRBV27,TGTGCCAGCAGTTCCGGACTAGCGGGGGGCATGATCTCCTACAATGAGCAGTTCTTC,CASSSGLAGGMISYNEQFF
-,TRBJ2-3,once,TRBV5-1,TGCGCCAGCAGCAGAACAGGGGGGGGAACAGATACGCAGTATTTT,CASSRTGGGTDTQYF
TRBD1,TRBJ1-4,few,TRBV5-1,TGCGCCAGCAGCTTGGCTCGGGACAGCAGAAATGAAAAACTGTTTTTT,CASSLARDSRNEKLFF
TRBD2,TRBJ2-1,-,TRBV27,TGTGCCAGCAGTTTAGGGGCTAGCGGGAGGGCCTACAATGAGCAGTTCTTC,CASSLGASGRAYNEQFF
TRBD1,TRBJ1-5,-,TRBV6-6,TGTGCCAGCAGTTTGGGACAGGGGGACAATCAGCCCCAGCATTTT,CASSLGQGDNQPQHF
TRBD2,TRBJ2-1,-,TRBV11-2,TGTGCCAGCAGCTTCACTGGACTAGCGGGAGGAGGTCATGAGCAGTTCTTC,CASSFTGLAGGGHEQFF
-,TRBJ1-3,-,TRBV2,TGTGCCAGCCGGACAACAGGGTCTGGAAACACCATATATTTT,CASRTTGSGNTIYF
TRBD2,TRBJ2-7,few,TRBV30,TGTGCCTGGACAACTAGCGGACGATCCTACGAGCAGTACTTC,CAWTTSGRSYEQYF
TRBD1,TRBJ2-7,-,TRBV4-1,TGCGCCAGCAGCCAAGATTTAAACAGGGGGCCCTACGAGCAGTACTTC,CASSQDLNRGPYEQYF
-,TRBJ2-1,once,TRBV9,TGTGCCAGCAGCGTACGGGGGCTAGCGGATGAGCAGTTCTTC,CASSVRGLADEQFF
TRBD2,TRBJ2-1,-,TRBV6-5,TGTGCCAGCAGTCTGACTAGCGGGAGGGCAAATGAGCAGTTCTTC,CASSLTSGRANEQFF